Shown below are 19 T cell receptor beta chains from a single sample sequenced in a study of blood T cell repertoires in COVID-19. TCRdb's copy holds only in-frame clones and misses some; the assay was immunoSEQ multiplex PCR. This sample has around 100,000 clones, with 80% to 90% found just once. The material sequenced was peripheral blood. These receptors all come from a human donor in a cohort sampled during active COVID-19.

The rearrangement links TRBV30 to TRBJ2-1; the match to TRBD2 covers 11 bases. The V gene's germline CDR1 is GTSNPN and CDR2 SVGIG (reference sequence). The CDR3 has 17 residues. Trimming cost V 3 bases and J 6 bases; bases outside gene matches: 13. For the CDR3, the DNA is TGTGCCTGGAGCCCTCTGGCCCCGGGACTAGCGGCCAATGAGCAGTTCTTC. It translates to CAWSPLAPGLAANEQFF.

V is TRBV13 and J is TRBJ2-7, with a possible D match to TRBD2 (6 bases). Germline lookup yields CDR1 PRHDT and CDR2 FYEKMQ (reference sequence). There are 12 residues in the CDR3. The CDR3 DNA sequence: TGTGGAACGCGGCGGGGCTTGGGGGAGCAGTACTTC. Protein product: CGTRRGLGEQYF.

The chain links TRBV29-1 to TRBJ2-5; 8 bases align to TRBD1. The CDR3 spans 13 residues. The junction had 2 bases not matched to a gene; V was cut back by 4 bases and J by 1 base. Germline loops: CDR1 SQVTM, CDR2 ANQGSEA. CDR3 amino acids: CSVGTGGQETQYF. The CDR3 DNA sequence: TGCAGCGTTGGTACAGGGGGCCAAGAGACCCAGTACTTC.

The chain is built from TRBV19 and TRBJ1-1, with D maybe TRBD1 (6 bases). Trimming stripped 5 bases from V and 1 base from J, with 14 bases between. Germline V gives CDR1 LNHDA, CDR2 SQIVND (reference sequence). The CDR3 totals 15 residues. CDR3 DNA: TGTGCCAGTAGTGACCAGGGCAGGGGGAACACTGAAGCTTTCTTT. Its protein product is CASSDQGRGNTEAFF.

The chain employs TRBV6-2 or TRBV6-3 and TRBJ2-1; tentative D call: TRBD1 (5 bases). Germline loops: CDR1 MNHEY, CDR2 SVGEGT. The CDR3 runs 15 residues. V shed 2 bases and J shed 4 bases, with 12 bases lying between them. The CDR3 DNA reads TGTGCCAGCAGTTACACAGGTAGGGTATACAATGAGCAGTTCTTC. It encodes CASSYTGRVYNEQFF.

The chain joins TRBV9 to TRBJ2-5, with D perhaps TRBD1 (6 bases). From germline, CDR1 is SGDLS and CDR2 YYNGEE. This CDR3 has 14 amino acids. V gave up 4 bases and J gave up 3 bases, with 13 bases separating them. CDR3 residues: CASSHRQVEETQYF. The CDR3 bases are TGTGCCAGCAGCCACCGACAGGTCGAAGAGACCCAGTACTTC.

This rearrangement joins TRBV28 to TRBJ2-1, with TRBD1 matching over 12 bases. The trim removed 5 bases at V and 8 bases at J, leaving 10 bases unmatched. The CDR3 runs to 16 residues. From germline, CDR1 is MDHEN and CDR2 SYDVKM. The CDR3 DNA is TGTGCCAGCAGTGAGTCCGGGACAGGGGGCGCGGATGAGCAGTTCTTC. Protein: CASSESGTGGADEQFF.

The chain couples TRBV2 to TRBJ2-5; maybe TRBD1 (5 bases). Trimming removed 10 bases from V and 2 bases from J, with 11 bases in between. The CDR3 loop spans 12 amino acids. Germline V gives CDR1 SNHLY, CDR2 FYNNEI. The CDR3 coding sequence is TGTGCCACCGCGACAGCTCAAGAGACCCAGTACTTC. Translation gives CATATAQETQYF.

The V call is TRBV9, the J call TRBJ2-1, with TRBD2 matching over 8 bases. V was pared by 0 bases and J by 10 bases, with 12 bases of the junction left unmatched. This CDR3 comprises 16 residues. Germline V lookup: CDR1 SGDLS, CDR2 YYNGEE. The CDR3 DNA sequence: TGTGCCAGCAGCGTAGCGGGAGCGGGAGATGGCCGCGAGCAGTTCTTC. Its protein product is CASSVAGAGDGREQFF. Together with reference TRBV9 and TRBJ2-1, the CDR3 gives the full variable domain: DSGVTQTPKHLITATGQRVTLRCSPRSGDLSVYWYQQSLDQGLQFLIQYYNGEERAKGNILERFSAQQFPDLHSELNLSSLELGDSALYFCASSVAGAGDGREQFFGPGTRLTVL.

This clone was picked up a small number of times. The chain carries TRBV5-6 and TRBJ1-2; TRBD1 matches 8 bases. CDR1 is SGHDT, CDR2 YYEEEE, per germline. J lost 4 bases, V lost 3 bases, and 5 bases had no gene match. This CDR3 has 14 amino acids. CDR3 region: CASSWTGRTYGYTF. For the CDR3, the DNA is TGTGCCAGCAGCTGGACAGGGCGGACCTATGGCTACACCTTC. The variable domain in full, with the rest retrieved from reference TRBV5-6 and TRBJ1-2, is DAGVTQSPTHLIKTRGQQVTLRCSPKSGHDTVSWYQQALGQGPQFIFQYYEEEERQRGNFPDRFSGHQFPNYSSELNVNALLLGDSALYLCASSWTGRTYGYTFGSGTRLTVV.

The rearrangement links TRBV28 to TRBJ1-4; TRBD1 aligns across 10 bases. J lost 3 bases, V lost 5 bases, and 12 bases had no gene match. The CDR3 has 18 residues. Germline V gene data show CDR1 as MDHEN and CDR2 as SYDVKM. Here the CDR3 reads CASSVLTGGLFPNEKLFF. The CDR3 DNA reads TGTGCCAGCAGTGTACTGACAGGGGGCTTGTTTCCTAATGAAAAACTGTTTTTT. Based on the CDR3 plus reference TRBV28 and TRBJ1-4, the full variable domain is DVKVTQSSRYLVKRTGEKVFLECVQDMDHENMFWYRQDPGLGLRLIYFSYDVKMKEKGDIPEGYSVSREKKERFSLILESASTNQTSMYLCASSVLTGGLFPNEKLFFGSGTQLSVL.

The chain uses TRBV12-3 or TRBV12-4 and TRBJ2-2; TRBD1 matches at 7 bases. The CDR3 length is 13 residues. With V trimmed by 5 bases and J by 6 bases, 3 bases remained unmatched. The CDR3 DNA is TGTGCCAGCAGTCAGACAGGGCCCGGGGAGCTGTTTTTT. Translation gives CASSQTGPGELFF.

In DNA form, the CDR3 reads TGTGCCAGCAGCCAAGATCGCGGGGACTACGAGCAGTACTTC. As protein: CASSQDRGDYEQYF. V and J are TRBV4-2 and TRBJ2-7, with D possibly being TRBD2 (6 bases). CDR3 length equals 14 residues. V dropped 0 bases and J dropped 3 bases, with 9 bases sitting between them. CDR1 and CDR2 (germline): LGHNA, YNFKEQ.

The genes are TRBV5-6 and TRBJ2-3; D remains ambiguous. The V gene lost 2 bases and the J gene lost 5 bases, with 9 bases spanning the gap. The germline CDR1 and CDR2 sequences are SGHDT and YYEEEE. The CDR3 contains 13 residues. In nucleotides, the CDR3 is TGTGCCAGCAGCTTTTGGGCAGAAGATACGCAGTATTTT. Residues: CASSFWAEDTQYF. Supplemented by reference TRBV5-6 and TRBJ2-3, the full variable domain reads DAGVTQSPTHLIKTRGQQVTLRCSPKSGHDTVSWYQQALGQGPQFIFQYYEEEERQRGNFPDRFSGHQFPNYSSELNVNALLLGDSALYLCASSFWAEDTQYFGPGTRLTVL.

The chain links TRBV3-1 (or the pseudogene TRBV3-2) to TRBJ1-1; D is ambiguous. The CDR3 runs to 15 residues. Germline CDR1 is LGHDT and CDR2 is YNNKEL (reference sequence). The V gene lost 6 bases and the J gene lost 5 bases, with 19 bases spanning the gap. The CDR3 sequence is CASRKITGGVTEAFF. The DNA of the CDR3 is TGTGCCAGCAGGAAAATCACGGGCGGGGTGACTGAAGCTTTCTTT.

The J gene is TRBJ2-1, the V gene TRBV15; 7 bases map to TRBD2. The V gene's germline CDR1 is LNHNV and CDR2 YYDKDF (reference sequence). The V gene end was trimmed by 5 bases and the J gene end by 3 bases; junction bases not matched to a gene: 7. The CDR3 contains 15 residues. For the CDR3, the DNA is TGTGCCACCAGCGCCACTAGGGAGGGCTACAATGAGCAGTTCTTC. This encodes CATSATREGYNEQFF.

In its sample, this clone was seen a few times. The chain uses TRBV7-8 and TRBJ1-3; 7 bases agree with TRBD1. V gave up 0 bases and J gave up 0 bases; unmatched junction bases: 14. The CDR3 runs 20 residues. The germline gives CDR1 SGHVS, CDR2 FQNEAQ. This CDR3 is CASSLAHRGYSPNSGNTIYF. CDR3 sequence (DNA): TGTGCCAGCAGCTTAGCCCACAGGGGTTACAGCCCGAACTCTGGAAACACCATATATTTT. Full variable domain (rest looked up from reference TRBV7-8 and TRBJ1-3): GAGVSQSPRYKVAKRGQDVALRCDPISGHVSLFWYQQALGQGPEFLTYFQNEAQLDKSGLPSDRFFAERPEGSVSTLKIQRTQQEDSAVYLCASSLAHRGYSPNSGNTIYFGEGSWLTVV.

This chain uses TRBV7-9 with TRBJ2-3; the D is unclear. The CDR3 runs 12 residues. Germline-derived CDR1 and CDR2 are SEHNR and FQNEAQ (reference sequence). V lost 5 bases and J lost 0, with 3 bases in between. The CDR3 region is CASSISTDTQYF. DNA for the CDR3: TGTGCCAGCAGCATAAGCACAGATACGCAGTATTTT.

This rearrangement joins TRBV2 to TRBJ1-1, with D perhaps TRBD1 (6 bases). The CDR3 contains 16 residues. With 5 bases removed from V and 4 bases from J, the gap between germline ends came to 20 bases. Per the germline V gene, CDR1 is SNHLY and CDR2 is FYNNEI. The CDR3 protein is CASSLEGGGTGTEAFF. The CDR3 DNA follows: TGTGCCAGCAGTCTAGAAGGGGGGGGCACGGGCACTGAAGCTTTCTTT.